These T cell receptor beta chains were read from a single sample in a study of OX40 agonist ivuxolimab in advanced cancers. The method was immunoSEQ multiplex PCR; TCRdb's version includes in-frame clones alone and lacks a portion of them. Of some 79,000 clones listed, 88% were seen once; the top ten hold about 3.8%. Sample: CD4+ or CD8+ T cells sorted from blood, taken in a trial of the OX40 agonist ivuxolimab. The receptors derive from an adult with an advanced solid tumor such as melanoma, head and neck, liver or kidney cancer. The CDR3 runs from the conserved cysteine through the conserved F or W. D genes are given only for firm matches. Not every row has a clone size; where given, it reads once, few, many or a size class.

j_call: TRBJ1-2
clone_size: few
v_call: TRBV30
d_call: -
cdr3_nt: TGTGCCTGGAGTCCGGGACTCCTGGGGTACGGCTACACCTTC
cdr3_aa: CAWSPGLLGYGYTF

j_call: TRBJ2-7
clone_size: -
v_call: TRBV30
d_call: TRBD1
cdr3_nt: TGTGCCTGGAAGAGGACAGGGAACGAGCAGTACTTC
cdr3_aa: CAWKRTGNEQYF

j_call: TRBJ2-1
clone_size: -
v_call: TRBV6-1
d_call: -
cdr3_nt: TGTGCCAGCGCCGGACCTGGCTCATGGGAGCAGTTCTTC
cdr3_aa: CASAGPGSWEQFF

j_call: TRBJ2-7
clone_size: -
v_call: TRBV10-3
d_call: -
cdr3_nt: TGTGCCATCAGGATTACAGATTCCTACGAGCAGTACTTC
cdr3_aa: CAIRITDSYEQYF

j_call: TRBJ1-2
clone_size: -
v_call: TRBV29-1
d_call: -
cdr3_nt: TGCAGCGTTGAAGACGAGACACTTAACTATGGCTACACCTTC
cdr3_aa: CSVEDETLNYGYTF

j_call: TRBJ2-7
clone_size: -
v_call: TRBV5-4
d_call: -
cdr3_nt: TGTGCCATCAAGTTTTACGAGCAGTACTTC
cdr3_aa: CAIKFYEQYF

j_call: TRBJ2-4
clone_size: once
v_call: TRBV19
d_call: -
cdr3_nt: TGTGCCAGTAGTACCCGGACGGACATTCAGTACTTC
cdr3_aa: CASSTRTDIQYF

j_call: TRBJ2-3
clone_size: -
v_call: TRBV7-3
d_call: -
cdr3_nt: TGTGCCAGCAGCTTAAACCCTAGCCGCGCAGATACGCAGTATTTT
cdr3_aa: CASSLNPSRADTQYF

j_call: TRBJ2-1
clone_size: -
v_call: TRBV7-8
d_call: -
cdr3_nt: TGTGCCAGCAGCGAACAAGGGACACGAAATTCCTACAATGAGCAGTTCTTC
cdr3_aa: CASSEQGTRNSYNEQFF

j_call: TRBJ1-5
clone_size: -
v_call: TRBV19
d_call: TRBD1
cdr3_nt: TGTGCCACCCAGGGGGAGTTTGGCAATCAGCCCCAGCATTTT
cdr3_aa: CATQGEFGNQPQHF

j_call: TRBJ2-6
clone_size: -
v_call: TRBV10-3
d_call: -
cdr3_nt: TGTGCCATCAGTGAGAGGGGGGTCCCTGGGGCCAACGTCCTGACTTTC
cdr3_aa: CAISERGVPGANVLTF

j_call: TRBJ2-7
clone_size: -
v_call: TRBV21-1
d_call: -
cdr3_nt: TGTGCCAGCAGCCCCGGGAGGACTAGCGGGAGTGTATCCTACGAGCAGTACTTC
cdr3_aa: CASSPGRTSGSVSYEQYF

j_call: TRBJ2-2
clone_size: -
v_call: TRBV4-2
d_call: TRBD2
cdr3_nt: TGTGCCAGCAGCCTTGGACAGGGAAGACGTCCGCAAGGGACTAGCGCTTCCACCGGGGAGCTGTTTTTT
cdr3_aa: CASSLGQGRRPQGTSASTGELFF

j_call: TRBJ2-2
clone_size: -
v_call: TRBV7-9
d_call: -
cdr3_nt: TGTGCCAGCAGAGCCCGGGGGGCCGGGACACTGAACCCCGGGGAGCTGTTTTTT
cdr3_aa: CASRARGAGTLNPGELFF

j_call: TRBJ2-1
clone_size: -
v_call: TRBV28
d_call: TRBD2
cdr3_nt: TGTGCCAGCAGTCCTCCCGGGACTAGGGTGCAGTTCTTC
cdr3_aa: CASSPPGTRVQFF

j_call: TRBJ2-7
clone_size: -
v_call: TRBV21-1
d_call: -
cdr3_nt: TGTGCCAGCGCTGAAGGCCCAGACTACGAGCAGTACTTC
cdr3_aa: CASAEGPDYEQYF

j_call: TRBJ2-5
clone_size: -
v_call: TRBV20-1
d_call: -
cdr3_nt: TGCAGTGCCCGTCAAGAGACCCAGTACTTC
cdr3_aa: CSARQETQYF

j_call: TRBJ2-1
clone_size: -
v_call: TRBV6-5
d_call: -
cdr3_nt: TGTGCCAGCAGTGCAAACAATGAGCAGTTCTTC
cdr3_aa: CASSANNEQFF

j_call: TRBJ1-1
clone_size: -
v_call: TRBV2
d_call: -
cdr3_nt: TGTGCCAGCAGCGGCCAGGGAGGGGGTGAAGCTTTCTTT
cdr3_aa: CASSGQGGGEAFF

j_call: TRBJ2-1
clone_size: -
v_call: TRBV5-6
d_call: -
cdr3_nt: TGTGCCAGCAGCTTTGAACGGGAGCCCTACAATGAGCAGTTCTTC
cdr3_aa: CASSFEREPYNEQFF

j_call: TRBJ2-1
clone_size: -
v_call: TRBV13
d_call: -
cdr3_nt: TGTGCCAGCAGATACTTAAATGAGCAGTTCTTC
cdr3_aa: CASRYLNEQFF

j_call: TRBJ2-5
clone_size: -
v_call: TRBV7-9
d_call: -
cdr3_nt: TGTGCCAGCAGTCTGGGCCAGTCCCAAGAGACCCAGTACTTC
cdr3_aa: CASSLGQSQETQYF

j_call: TRBJ2-2
clone_size: -
v_call: TRBV29-1
d_call: -
cdr3_nt: TGCAGCGTGCAACACGACGTACCCGGGGAGCTGTTTTTT
cdr3_aa: CSVQHDVPGELFF

j_call: TRBJ2-5
clone_size: -
v_call: TRBV19
d_call: -
cdr3_nt: TGTGCCAGTAGGGGCATGGGGGTAGAGACCCAGTACTTC
cdr3_aa: CASRGMGVETQYF

j_call: TRBJ2-5
clone_size: -
v_call: TRBV5-4
d_call: TRBD1
cdr3_nt: TGTGCCAGCAGCTTGGGAGGGACAGGGAGGGAGACCCAGTACTTC
cdr3_aa: CASSLGGTGRETQYF

j_call: TRBJ2-7
clone_size: -
v_call: TRBV19
d_call: TRBD1
cdr3_nt: TGTGCCAGTAGTAAGACAGGGACCCACGAGCAGTACTTC
cdr3_aa: CASSKTGTHEQYF

j_call: TRBJ2-1
clone_size: -
v_call: TRBV13
d_call: -
cdr3_nt: TGTGCCAGCAGCCCGTCAGGGTCTTCCTACAATGAGCAGTTCTTC
cdr3_aa: CASSPSGSSYNEQFF

j_call: TRBJ1-1
clone_size: few
v_call: TRBV6-1
d_call: -
cdr3_nt: TGTGCCAGCACCAAGGATTGGCGGGACACTGAAGCTTTCTTT
cdr3_aa: CASTKDWRDTEAFF

j_call: TRBJ2-5
clone_size: once
v_call: TRBV18
d_call: -
cdr3_nt: TGTGCCAGCTCTCCCGCGGGTGGAGCCGAGACCCAGTACTTC
cdr3_aa: CASSPAGGAETQYF

j_call: TRBJ1-1
clone_size: -
v_call: TRBV13
d_call: -
cdr3_nt: TGTGCCAGTACCGGGGCCACTTTTGACACTGAAGCTTTCTTT
cdr3_aa: CASTGATFDTEAFF

j_call: TRBJ1-3
clone_size: -
v_call: TRBV18
d_call: TRBD1
cdr3_nt: TGTGCCAGCTCAGCCACAGGGGAGCCTGGAAACACCATATATTTT
cdr3_aa: CASSATGEPGNTIYF

j_call: TRBJ2-3
clone_size: -
v_call: TRBV5-1
d_call: TRBD2
cdr3_nt: TGCGCCAGCAGCCTACCGGGACTAGCGGGCCTTAGCACAGATACGCAGTATTTT
cdr3_aa: CASSLPGLAGLSTDTQYF

j_call: TRBJ2-7
clone_size: -
v_call: TRBV4-1
d_call: TRBD1
cdr3_nt: TGCGCCAGCAGCCAAGCCCCGGGACAGGGTTACGAGCAGTACTTC
cdr3_aa: CASSQAPGQGYEQYF

j_call: TRBJ1-4
clone_size: -
v_call: TRBV30
d_call: TRBD1
cdr3_nt: TGTGCCTGGAGTGTACAGGGGACTACTAATGAAAAACTGTTTTTT
cdr3_aa: CAWSVQGTTNEKLFF

j_call: TRBJ1-4
clone_size: -
v_call: TRBV2
d_call: TRBD1
cdr3_nt: TGTGCCAGCAGTGACACAGGGGGCAATGAAAAACTGTTTTTT
cdr3_aa: CASSDTGGNEKLFF

j_call: TRBJ2-3
clone_size: -
v_call: TRBV28
d_call: -
cdr3_nt: TGTGCCAGCAGTCCCGAGCTGACAGGGAGGACAGATACGCAGTATTTT
cdr3_aa: CASSPELTGRTDTQYF

j_call: TRBJ2-3
clone_size: -
v_call: TRBV10-3
d_call: TRBD2
cdr3_nt: TGTGCCATCAAGTGGGAGGGAACCAAGAATACGCAGTATTTT
cdr3_aa: CAIKWEGTKNTQYF

j_call: TRBJ1-2
clone_size: -
v_call: TRBV7-9
d_call: -
cdr3_nt: TGTGCCAGCAGCCCTCAAAACTGGGGGCAGGATGGCTACACCTTC
cdr3_aa: CASSPQNWGQDGYTF

j_call: TRBJ2-7
clone_size: -
v_call: TRBV6-9
d_call: -
cdr3_nt: TGTGCCAGCAGCCCCGGACAATCGAGCGACGAGCAGTACTTC
cdr3_aa: CASSPGQSSDEQYF

j_call: TRBJ2-3
clone_size: -
v_call: TRBV7-7
d_call: TRBD1
cdr3_nt: TGTGCTAGCAGCATAGACAGGGGGCCTCCAGATACGCAGTATTTT
cdr3_aa: CASSIDRGPPDTQYF

j_call: TRBJ1-1
clone_size: few
v_call: TRBV5-8
d_call: -
cdr3_nt: TGTGCCAGCAGCTTGTTGCGGGGAACTGAAGCTTTCTTT
cdr3_aa: CASSLLRGTEAFF

j_call: TRBJ2-7
clone_size: -
v_call: TRBV19
d_call: -
cdr3_nt: TGTGCCAGTAGTAGCGGGTCTGTATATAGGGAGCAGTACTTC
cdr3_aa: CASSSGSVYREQYF

j_call: TRBJ1-5
clone_size: -
v_call: TRBV6-6
d_call: -
cdr3_nt: TGTGCCAGCAGTTACTACGGCAATCAGCCCCAGCATTTT
cdr3_aa: CASSYYGNQPQHF

j_call: TRBJ2-7
clone_size: -
v_call: TRBV6-1
d_call: -
cdr3_nt: TGTGCCAGCAGTGAACGACGGGACTACGAGCAGTACTTC
cdr3_aa: CASSERRDYEQYF

j_call: TRBJ1-4
clone_size: -
v_call: TRBV5-4
d_call: -
cdr3_nt: TGTGCCAGCAGCTCATGGACGGCAACTAATGAAAAACTGTTTTTT
cdr3_aa: CASSSWTATNEKLFF